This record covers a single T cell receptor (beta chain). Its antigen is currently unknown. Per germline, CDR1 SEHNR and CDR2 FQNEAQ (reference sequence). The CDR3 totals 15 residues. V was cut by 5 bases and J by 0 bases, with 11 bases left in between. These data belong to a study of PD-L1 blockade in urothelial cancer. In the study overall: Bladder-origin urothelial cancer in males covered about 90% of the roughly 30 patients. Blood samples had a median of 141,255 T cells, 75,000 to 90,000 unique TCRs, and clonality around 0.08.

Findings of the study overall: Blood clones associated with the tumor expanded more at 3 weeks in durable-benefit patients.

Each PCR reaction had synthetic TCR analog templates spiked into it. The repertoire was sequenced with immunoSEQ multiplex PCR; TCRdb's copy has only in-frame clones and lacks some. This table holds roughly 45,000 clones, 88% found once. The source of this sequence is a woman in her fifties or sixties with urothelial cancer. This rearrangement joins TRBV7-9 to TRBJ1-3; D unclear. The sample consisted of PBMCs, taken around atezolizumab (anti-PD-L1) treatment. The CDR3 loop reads CASSPHFHSGNTIYF. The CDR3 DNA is TGTGCCAGCAGCCCACATTTCCACTCTGGAAACACCATATATTTT.